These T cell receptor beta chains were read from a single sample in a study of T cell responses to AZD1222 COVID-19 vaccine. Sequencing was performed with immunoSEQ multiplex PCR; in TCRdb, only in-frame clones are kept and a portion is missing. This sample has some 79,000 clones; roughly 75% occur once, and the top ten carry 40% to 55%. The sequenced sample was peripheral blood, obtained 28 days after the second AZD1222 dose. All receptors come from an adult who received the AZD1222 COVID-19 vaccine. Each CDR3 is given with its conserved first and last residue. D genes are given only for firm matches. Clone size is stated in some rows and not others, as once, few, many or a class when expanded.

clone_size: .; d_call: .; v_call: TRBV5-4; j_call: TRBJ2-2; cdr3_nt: TGTGCCAGCAGCCCATACACAGACCCGGCTTCCGGGGAGCTGTTTTTT; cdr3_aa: CASSPYTDPASGELFF
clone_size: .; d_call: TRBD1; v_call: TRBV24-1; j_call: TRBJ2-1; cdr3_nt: TGTGCCACCAGTGTGACTGTAGGGACAGGGGGCAATGAGCAGTTCTTC; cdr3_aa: CATSVTVGTGGNEQFF
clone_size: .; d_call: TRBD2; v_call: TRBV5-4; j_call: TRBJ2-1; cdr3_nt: TGTGCCAGCAGTTTTCGCGGGGGGGCGAATGAGCAGTTCTTC; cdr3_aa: CASSFRGGANEQFF
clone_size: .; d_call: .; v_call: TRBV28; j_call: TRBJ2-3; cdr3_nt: TGTGCCAGCAGTTTCCTTTCGGGCACAGATACGCAGTATTTT; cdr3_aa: CASSFLSGTDTQYF
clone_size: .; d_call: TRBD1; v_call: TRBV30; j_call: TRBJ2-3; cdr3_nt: TGTGCCTGGAGTGGAGGGGGCGCAGATACGCAGTATTTT; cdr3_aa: CAWSGGGADTQYF
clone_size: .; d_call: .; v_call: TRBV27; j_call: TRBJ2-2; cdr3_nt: TGTGCCAGCAGTTTGAGAGTATCTGCCGGGGAGCTGTTTTTT; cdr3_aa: CASSLRVSAGELFF
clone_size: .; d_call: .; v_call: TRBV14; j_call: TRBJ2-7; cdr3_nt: TGTGCCAGCAGCCAAGACAGGGGGGGAACCTACGAGCAGTACTTC; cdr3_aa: CASSQDRGGTYEQYF
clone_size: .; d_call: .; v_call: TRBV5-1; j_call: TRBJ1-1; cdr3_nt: TGCGCCAGCAGCTTGGGGACATCGAACACTGAAGCTTTCTTT; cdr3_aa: CASSLGTSNTEAFF
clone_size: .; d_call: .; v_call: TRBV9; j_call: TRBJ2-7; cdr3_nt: TGTGCCAGCAGCGCCAACGACCCCCCTTACGAGCAGTACTTC; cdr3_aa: CASSANDPPYEQYF
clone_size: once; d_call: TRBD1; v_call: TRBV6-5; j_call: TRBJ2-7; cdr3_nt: TGTGCCAGCACGCACGCAGGGGGCTACGAGCAGTACTTC; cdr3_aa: CASTHAGGYEQYF
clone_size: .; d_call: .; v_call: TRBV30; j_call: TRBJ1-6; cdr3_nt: TGTGCCTGGAGTGTACTACAGAATTATAATTCACCCCTCCACTTT; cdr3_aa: CAWSVLQNYNSPLHF
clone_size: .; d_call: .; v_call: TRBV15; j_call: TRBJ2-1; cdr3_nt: TGTGCCACCAGCAGAGTTCCCGGAGGGATGGAAGAGCAGTTCTTC; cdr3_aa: CATSRVPGGMEEQFF
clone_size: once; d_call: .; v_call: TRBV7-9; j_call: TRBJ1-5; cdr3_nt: TGTGCCAGCAGCTTTAGCACTAGCAATCAGCCCCAGCATTTT; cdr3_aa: CASSFSTSNQPQHF
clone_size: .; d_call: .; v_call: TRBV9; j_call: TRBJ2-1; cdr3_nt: TGTGCCAGCAGCGTCACTGCTACTTACAATGAGCAGTTCTTC; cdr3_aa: CASSVTATYNEQFF
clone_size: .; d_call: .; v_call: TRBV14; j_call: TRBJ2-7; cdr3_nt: TGTGCCAGCAGCCATGTGACAGCGACCTACGAGCAGTACTTC; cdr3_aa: CASSHVTATYEQYF
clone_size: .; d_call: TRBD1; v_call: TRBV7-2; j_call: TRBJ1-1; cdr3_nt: TGTGCCAGCAGCTTACAAGGGACAGCTGAAGCTTTCTTT; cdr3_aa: CASSLQGTAEAFF